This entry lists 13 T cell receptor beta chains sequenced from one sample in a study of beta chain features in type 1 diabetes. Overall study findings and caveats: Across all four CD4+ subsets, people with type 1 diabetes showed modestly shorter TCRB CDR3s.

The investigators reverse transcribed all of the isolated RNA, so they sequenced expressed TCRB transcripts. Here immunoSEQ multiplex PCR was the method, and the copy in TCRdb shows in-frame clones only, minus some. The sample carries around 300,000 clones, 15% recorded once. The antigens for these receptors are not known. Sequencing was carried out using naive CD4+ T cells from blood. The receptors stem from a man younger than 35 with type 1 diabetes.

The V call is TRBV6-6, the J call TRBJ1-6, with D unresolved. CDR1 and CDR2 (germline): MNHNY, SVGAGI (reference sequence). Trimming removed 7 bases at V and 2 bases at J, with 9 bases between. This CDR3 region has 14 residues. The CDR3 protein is CASTFFAYNSPLHF. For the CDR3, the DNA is TGTGCCAGCACCTTTTTTGCCTATAATTCACCCCTCCACTTT.

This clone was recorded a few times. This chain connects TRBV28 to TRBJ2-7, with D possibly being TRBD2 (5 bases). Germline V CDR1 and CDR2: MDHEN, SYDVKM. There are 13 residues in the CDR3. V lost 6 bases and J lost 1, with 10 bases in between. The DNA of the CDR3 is TGTGCCAGCAGCGGAGGTGATTCCTACGAGCAGTACTTC. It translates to CASSGGDSYEQYF.

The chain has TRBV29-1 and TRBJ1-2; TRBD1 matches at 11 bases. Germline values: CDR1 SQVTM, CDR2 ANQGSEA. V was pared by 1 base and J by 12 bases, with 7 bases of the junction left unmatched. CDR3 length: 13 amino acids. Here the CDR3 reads CSVEVPDRGRDTF. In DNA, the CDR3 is TGCAGCGTTGAAGTCCCGGACAGGGGGCGCGACACCTTC.

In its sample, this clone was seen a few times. The CDR3 bases are TGTGCCAGCTCACCAGTGCGACAGGGGGGCACCTACGAGCAGTACTTC. It is translated as CASSPVRQGGTYEQYF. The chain uses TRBV18 and TRBJ2-7; the match to TRBD1 covers 9 bases. This CDR3 has 16 residues. CDR1 and CDR2 from the germline V gene are KGHSH and LQKENI. V trimming: 2 bases; J trimming: 2 bases; junction bases outside the gene matches: 7.

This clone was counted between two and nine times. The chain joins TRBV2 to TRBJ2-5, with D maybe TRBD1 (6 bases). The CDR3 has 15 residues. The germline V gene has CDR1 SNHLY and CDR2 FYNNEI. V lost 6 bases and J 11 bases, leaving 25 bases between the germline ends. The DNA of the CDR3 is TGTGCCAGCAGGCGGAACAAACAGGGCTCTGGAGAGCAGTACTTC. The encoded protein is CASRRNKQGSGEQYF.

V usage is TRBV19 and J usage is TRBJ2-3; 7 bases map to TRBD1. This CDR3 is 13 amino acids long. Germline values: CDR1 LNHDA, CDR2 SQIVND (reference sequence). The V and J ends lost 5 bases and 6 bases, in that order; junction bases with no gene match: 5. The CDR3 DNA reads TGTGCCAGTAGTGACAGGGTCGGGGATACGCAGTATTTT. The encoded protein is CASSDRVGDTQYF.

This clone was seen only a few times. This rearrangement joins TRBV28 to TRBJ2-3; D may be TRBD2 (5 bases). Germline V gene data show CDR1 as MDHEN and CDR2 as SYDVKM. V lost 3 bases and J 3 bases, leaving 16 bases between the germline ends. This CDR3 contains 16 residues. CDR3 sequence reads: CASSFLRLRRTDTQYF. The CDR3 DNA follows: TGTGCCAGCAGTTTCCTCAGGTTGAGGAGGACAGATACGCAGTATTTT.

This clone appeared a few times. In nucleotides, the CDR3 is TGCGCCAGCAGCCGCGGGACTAGCGAGACCTACGAGCAGTACTTC. It yields the protein CASSRGTSETYEQYF. The gene calls are TRBV5-1 and TRBJ2-7, with 10 bases identical to TRBD2. In germline, CDR1 is SGHRS, CDR2 YFSETQ. The CDR3 runs to 15 residues. V shed 4 bases and J 2 bases; nucleotides not matched to a gene: 6.

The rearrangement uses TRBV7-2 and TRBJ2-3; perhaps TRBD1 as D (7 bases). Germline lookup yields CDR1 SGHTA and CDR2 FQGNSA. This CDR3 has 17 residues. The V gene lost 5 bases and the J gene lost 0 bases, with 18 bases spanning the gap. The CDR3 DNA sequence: TGTGCCAGCAGCGAGGGGGCCGGGAGACCTAGCACAGATACGCAGTATTTT. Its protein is CASSEGAGRPSTDTQYF.

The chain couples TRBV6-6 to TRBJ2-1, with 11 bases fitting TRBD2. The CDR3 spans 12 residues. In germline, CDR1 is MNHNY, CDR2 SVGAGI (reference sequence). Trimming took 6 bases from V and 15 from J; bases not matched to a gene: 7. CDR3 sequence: CASSLTSGAPFF. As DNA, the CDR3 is TGTGCCAGCAGCCTGACTAGCGGGGCGCCGTTCTTC.

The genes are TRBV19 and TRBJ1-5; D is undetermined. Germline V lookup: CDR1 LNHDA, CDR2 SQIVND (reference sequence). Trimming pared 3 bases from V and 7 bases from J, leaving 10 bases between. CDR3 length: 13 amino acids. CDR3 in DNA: TGTGCCAGTAGTATCCCGGGGTCCCAGCCCCAGCATTTT. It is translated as CASSIPGSQPQHF.

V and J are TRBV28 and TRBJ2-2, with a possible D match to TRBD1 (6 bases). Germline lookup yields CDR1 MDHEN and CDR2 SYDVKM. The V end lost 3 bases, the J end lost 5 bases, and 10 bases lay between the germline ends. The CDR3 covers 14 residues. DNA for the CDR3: TGTGCCAGCAGTTTGTACAGGGATACCGGGGAGCTGTTTTTT. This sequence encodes CASSLYRDTGELFF.

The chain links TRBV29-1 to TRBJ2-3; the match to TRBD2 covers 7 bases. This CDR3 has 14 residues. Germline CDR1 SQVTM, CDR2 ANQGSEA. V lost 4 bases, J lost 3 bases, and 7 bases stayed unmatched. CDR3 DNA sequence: TGCAGCGTTGTAGGGAGGGCCAGGACAGATACGCAGTATTTT. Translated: CSVVGRARTDTQYF.